The clone carrying this T cell receptor (beta chain) was picked up many times. Its specificity is not known. The sample belongs to a study of molecular identifiers for immune sequencing clone quantification. General observations from the study: Underestimated sizes of highly expanded clones could result from identical TCR molecules that share a barcode. Jurkat TCR RNA from one cell was spiked into 1 million or so naive cells, and it was reportedly detectable there.

The authors gated naive CD8 T cells as CD8+CD4-CCR7+CD45RA+ for sorting. Generation of bulk TCR libraries relied on previously described methods and listed TCR primers. TCRdb analysed the PCR reads with MiXCR anew, one entry per CDR3 protein. In the table there are fewer than 15,000 distinct CDR3 sequences, 15% to 20% of which are singletons. The TCR comes from a human donor in good health. Some libraries in this study had Jurkat cell RNA spiked in. The material sequenced was naive CD8+ T cells from blood, with Jurkat cell RNA spiked in. Subset defined: FACS-sorted CD8+CD4-CCR7+CD45RA+ naive T cells.

The CDR3: CASSLRLYNEQFF. The CDR3 bases are TGCGCCAGCAGCCTTCGCCTCTACAATGAGCAGTTCTTC. The chain links TRBV4-3 to TRBJ2-1; D call uncertain. From germline, CDR1 is LGHNA and CDR2 YSLEER. V was pared by 4 bases and J by 3 bases, with 7 bases between. CDR3 length: 13 residues.